What follows are 5 T cell receptor beta chains derived from one specimen sequenced in a study of T cells in Graves' hyperthyroidism and ophthalmopathy. Amplified TCR beta CDR3 regions derived from RNA transcripts. The HTBI primer set was used in a first-round RT-PCR of the TCR CDR3. Via MiXCR, TCRdb re-called the multiplex PCR reads, giving one row per CDR3 protein. Altogether almost 600,000 distinct CDR3 sequences are present, 35% to 55% being singletons, with the ten largest covering about 8.3%. The sample consisted of peripheral blood or thyroid tissue (not recorded which). The source of these receptors is a woman younger than 35 with Graves' hyperthyroidism.

This clonotype occurred once. A much larger clone sits a single nucleotide away, making a read error possible. The CDR3 end shows no conserved phenylalanine or tryptophan, and so a read error is likely. J is TRBJ1-3 and V is TRBV9, with D perhaps TRBD1 (5 bases). Looked up from germline, CDR1 is SGDLS and CDR2 is YYNGEE. The CDR3 covers 13 residues. Trimming took 3 bases from V and 8 from J, leaving 12 bases between them. CDR3 sequence: CASSAAGDHTIYC. The CDR3 DNA reads TGTGCCAGCAGCGCCGCCGGGGACCACACCATATATTGT.

The chain couples TRBV29-1 to TRBJ1-2; TRBD1 matches 7 bases. From germline, CDR1 is SQVTM and CDR2 ANQGSEA. V lost 0 bases and J lost 5; bases outside the gene matches: 6. This CDR3 comprises 14 residues. As DNA, the CDR3 is TGCAGCGTTGAAGACCAGGGGGGACCTTATGGCTACACCTTC. It codes for CSVEDQGGPYGYTF. Variable domain in full (rest from reference TRBV29-1 and TRBJ1-2): SAVISQKPSRDICQRGTSLTIQCQVDSQVTMMFWYRQQPGQSLTLIATANQGSEATYESGFVIDKFPISRPNLTFSTLTVSNMSPEDSSIYLCSVEDQGGPYGYTFGSGTRLTVV.

This chain joins TRBV7-9 and TRBJ1-4; TRBD1 agrees at 7 bases. V trimming: 6 bases; J trimming: 8 bases; junction bases outside the gene matches: 9. The CDR3 runs to 14 residues. Germline loops: CDR1 SEHNR, CDR2 FQNEAQ (reference sequence). The CDR3 loop is CASSPKGAEEKLFF. The CDR3 DNA is TGTGCCAGCAGTCCCAAGGGGGCAGAAGAAAAACTGTTTTTT.

This clonotype has only one observation. The rearrangement links TRBV19 to TRBJ1-5; tentative D call: TRBD1 (5 bases). The germline V gene has CDR1 LNHDA and CDR2 SQIVND (reference sequence). Trimming pared 4 bases from V and 2 bases from J, leaving 12 bases between. This CDR3 has 15 residues. The CDR3: CASSTWGKGNQPQHF. As DNA, the CDR3 is TGTGCCAGTAGTACCTGGGGCAAGGGCAATCAGCCCCAGCATTTT.

This clonotype came up many times. The rearrangement uses TRBV9 and TRBJ2-5; D is possibly TRBD2 (6 bases). This CDR3 spans 16 amino acids. Trimming pared 4 bases from V and 2 bases from J, leaving 18 bases between. Germline V gene lookup returns CDR1 SGDLS and CDR2 YYNGEE. The CDR3 sequence is CASSPSGGPIQETQYF. The DNA of the CDR3 is TGTGCCAGCAGCCCCTCCGGGGGACCTATTCAAGAGACCCAGTACTTC.